This entry lists 32 T cell receptor beta chains sequenced from one sample in a study of blood T cell repertoires in COVID-19. Measured with immunoSEQ multiplex PCR; TCRdb has only the in-frame clones, and not every one. The table records 110,000 to 150,000 clones, around nine tenths of them present only once. Sequenced input: peripheral blood. These receptors all come from a human donor in a cohort sampled during active COVID-19.

The chain recombines TRBV30 with TRBJ1-4, with a weak D call TRBD1 (5 bases). This CDR3 comprises 14 residues. Per the germline V gene, CDR1 is GTSNPN and CDR2 is SVGIG (reference sequence). V was pared by 5 bases and J by 3 bases, with 13 bases between. CDR3 region: CAWRVRGANEKLFF. Written as DNA, the CDR3 is TGTGCCTGGCGGGTCCGGGGGGCTAATGAAAAACTGTTTTTT. The full variable domain, its missing parts supplied by reference TRBV30 and TRBJ1-4, is SQTIHQWPATLVQPVGSPLSLECTVEGTSNPNLYWYRQAAGRGLQLLFYSVGIGQISSEVPQNLSASRPQDRQFILSSKKLLLSDSGFYLCAWRVRGANEKLFFGSGTQLSVL.

V usage is TRBV5-6 and J usage is TRBJ1-2, with TRBD1 identical over 11 bases. The junction had 9 bases not matched to a gene; V was cut back by 4 bases and J by 7 bases. This CDR3 spans 15 amino acids. The germline CDR1 and CDR2 sequences are SGHDT and YYEEEE. The CDR3 sequence: CASSPKTGTGGGYTF. CDR3 DNA sequence: TGTGCCAGCAGCCCAAAAACCGGGACAGGGGGTGGCTACACCTTC.

The V call is TRBV9, the J call TRBJ2-2; 7 bases match TRBD1. Germline CDR1 and CDR2: SGDLS and YYNGEE. Trimming removed 0 bases from V and 2 bases from J; junction bases left unmatched: 4. This CDR3 contains 16 residues. The CDR3 protein is CASSVETGYNTGELFF. The DNA of the CDR3 is TGTGCCAGCAGCGTAGAGACAGGGTATAACACCGGGGAGCTGTTTTTT. The full variable domain, completed using reference TRBV9 and TRBJ2-2, is DSGVTQTPKHLITATGQRVTLRCSPRSGDLSVYWYQQSLDQGLQFLIQYYNGEERAKGNILERFSAQQFPDLHSELNLSSLELGDSALYFCASSVETGYNTGELFFGEGSRLTVL.

This chain uses TRBV7-9 with TRBJ2-4, with D hard to call. Trimming left V 5 bases short and J 1 base short, with 15 bases between. Germline V CDR1 and CDR2: SEHNR, FQNEAQ (reference sequence). The CDR3 has 16 amino acids. The CDR3 sequence: CASSRTFSFAKNIQYF. Here the CDR3 DNA reads TGTGCCAGCAGCCGTACCTTTAGTTTTGCCAAAAACATTCAGTACTTC.

This clone appeared once. The genes are TRBV5-5 and TRBJ2-3; D may be TRBD2 (6 bases). CDR1 and CDR2 (germline): SGHKS, YYEKEE (reference sequence). CDR3 length: 15 residues. V was shortened by 4 bases and J by 9 bases, with 21 bases between the two germline ends. The CDR3 sequence: CASSPEGRGLWTQYF. CDR3 in DNA: TGTGCCAGCAGCCCGGAGGGACGGGGCCTGTGGACGCAGTATTTT.

The J gene is TRBJ1-2, the V gene TRBV5-4; D is undetermined. The ends were cut back, 0 bases at V and 4 bases at J, with 4 bases in the middle. The V gene's germline CDR1 is SGHNT and CDR2 YYREEE (reference sequence). The CDR3 is made up of 12 amino acids. CDR3: CASSLAGYGYTF. CDR3 sequence (DNA): TGTGCCAGCAGCTTGGCAGGCTATGGCTACACCTTC.

The rearrangement joins TRBV21-1 to TRBJ2-7; the DNA was not compared with TRBD1, the D call given in the table. TRBV21-1 is flagged as a pseudogene. This CDR3 is built from 13 residues. CDR3 sequence: CASSRRQTYEQYF. In nucleotides, the CDR3 is TGTGCCAGCAGCAGGAGACAGACCTACGAGCAGTACTTC.

As for this clone: This specimen includes other DNA sequences encoding the same CDR3. The rearrangement links TRBV4-2 to TRBJ1-2; 7 nucleotides match TRBD1. The CDR3 extends over 14 amino acids. V dropped 3 bases and J dropped 7; count of bases not matched to a gene: 8. The V gene's germline CDR1 is LGHNA and CDR2 YNFKEQ. The CDR3, as DNA: TGTGCCAGCAGCCAGGGAGACAGGGTGAGTGGCTACACCTTC. This encodes CASSQGDRVSGYTF.

The J gene is TRBJ1-2, the V gene TRBV23-1, with D tentatively TRBD1 (5 bases). TRBV23-1 is reported as an ORF; its role is uncertain. Trimming took off 10 bases at V and 2 bases at J, with 17 bases between the two ends. CDR3 length: 14 amino acids. The CDR3: CANQNRLLNYGYTF. CDR3 nucleotide sequence: TGCGCCAACCAAAACAGGCTCCTGAACTATGGCTACACCTTC.

V and J are TRBV5-1 and TRBJ2-2; no clear D. The germline V and J ends were trimmed by 1 base and 8 bases, with 12 bases remaining between them. The CDR3 is made up of 14 amino acids. From germline, CDR1 is SGHRS and CDR2 YFSETQ. The CDR3 region is CASSLIDSRGELFF. The CDR3 DNA reads as TGCGCCAGCAGCTTGATCGATTCCCGGGGGGAGCTGTTTTTT. Based on the CDR3 plus reference TRBV5-1 and TRBJ2-2, the full variable domain is KAGVTQTPRYLIKTRGQQVTLSCSPISGHRSVSWYQQTPGQGLQFLFEYFSETQRNKGNFPGRFSGRQFSNSRSEMNVSTLELGDSALYLCASSLIDSRGELFFGEGSRLTVL.

This chain links TRBV9 with TRBJ2-1; maybe TRBD2 (6 bases). The ends were cut back, 1 base at V and 4 bases at J, with 15 bases in the middle. The CDR3 extends over 16 amino acids. Germline CDR1 SGDLS, CDR2 YYNGEE. CDR3 nucleotides: TGTGCCAGCAGCGTAAGGGGAGGCGGGCCGTACAATGAGCAGTTCTTC. This codes for CASSVRGGGPYNEQFF.

This clone was observed many times. This chain uses TRBV30 with TRBJ1-4, with unresolved D. Per germline, CDR1 GTSNPN and CDR2 SVGIG (reference sequence). Trimming took 3 bases from V and 5 from J, leaving 4 bases between them. The CDR3 runs 11 residues. The CDR3 nucleotides read TGTGCCTGGAGGGAGAATGAAAAACTGTTTTTT. Its protein is CAWRENEKLFF.

The chain joins TRBV27 to TRBJ1-5; 8 bases fit TRBD1. With 5 bases clipped from V and 6 bases from J, the junction kept 9 bases outside the gene matches. This CDR3 is built from 15 residues. Germline V gives CDR1 MNHEY, CDR2 SMNVEV (reference sequence). The CDR3 here is CASSRDRFLSQPQHF. CDR3 DNA: TGTGCCAGCAGTCGGGACAGGTTTTTGAGTCAGCCCCAGCATTTT.

This clone was seen a few times. V is TRBV20-1 and J is TRBJ2-2; D is ambiguous. V lost 5 bases and J 7 bases, leaving 8 bases between the germline ends. The CDR3 spans 11 residues. The V gene's germline CDR1 is DFQATT and CDR2 SNEGSKA (reference sequence). The DNA for the CDR3 is TGCAGTGCTGCTAGACTCGGGGAGCTGTTTTTT. It specifies CSAARLGELFF.

The V gene is TRBV28, the J gene TRBJ2-1, with TRBD2 as a possible D gene (7 bases). The CDR3 spans 15 residues. Germline V gene sequence: CDR1 MDHEN, CDR2 SYDVKM. V gave up 1 base and J gave up 8 bases, with 15 bases separating them. The CDR3 coding sequence is TGTGCCAGCAGTTTATTTCCGGGGAGGGGGGATGAGCAGTTCTTC. Amino acid sequence: CASSLFPGRGDEQFF. The variable domain in full, with the rest retrieved from reference TRBV28 and TRBJ2-1, is DVKVTQSSRYLVKRTGEKVFLECVQDMDHENMFWYRQDPGLGLRLIYFSYDVKMKEKGDIPEGYSVSREKKERFSLILESASTNQTSMYLCASSLFPGRGDEQFFGPGTRLTVL.

This clone was seen once. The chain recombines TRBV13 with TRBJ2-7; TRBD1 aligns across 9 bases. This CDR3 is built from 16 residues. In germline, CDR1 is PRHDT, CDR2 FYEKMQ (reference sequence). After removal of 5 bases from V and 2 bases from J, the junction contained 10 bases not matched to a gene. The CDR3 protein is CASSHNTGGDAYEQYF. The CDR3 DNA sequence: TGTGCCAGCAGCCACAACACAGGGGGCGACGCCTACGAGCAGTACTTC.

The chain links TRBV30 to TRBJ1-3; maybe TRBD1 (6 bases). The CDR3 runs to 15 residues. Germline V gene data show CDR1 as GTSNPN and CDR2 as SVGIG (reference sequence). V lost 6 bases and J lost 0, with 15 bases in between. CDR3: CACQEGGHSGNTIYF. The CDR3 DNA reads TGTGCCTGTCAAGAGGGGGGGCACTCTGGAAACACCATATATTTT.

This chain uses TRBV18 with TRBJ1-3; TRBD1 might be the D (5 bases). There are 15 residues in the CDR3. Trimming pared 0 bases from V and 4 bases from J, leaving 10 bases between. The germline gives CDR1 KGHSH, CDR2 LQKENI. DNA of the CDR3: TGTGCCAGCTCACCACCGTGGGCAGGGGGAAACACCATATATTTT. It encodes CASSPPWAGGNTIYF.

The chain couples TRBV7-9 to TRBJ2-2, with a weak D call TRBD2 (6 bases). The germline CDR1 and CDR2 sequences are SEHNR and FQNEAQ (reference sequence). Trimming removed 3 bases from V and 6 bases from J, with 14 bases in between. The CDR3 has 15 residues. CDR3 amino acids: CASSFGGNKAGELFF. CDR3 nucleotides: TGTGCCAGCAGCTTCGGGGGTAACAAGGCCGGGGAGCTGTTTTTT.

This clone turned up a few times. The V call is TRBV5-6, the J call TRBJ2-1; 7 bases agree with TRBD2. J was trimmed by 6 bases and V by 4 bases; bases with no gene match: 13. The CDR3 extends over 16 amino acids. In germline, CDR1 is SGHDT, CDR2 YYEEEE. The CDR3 DNA reads TGTGCCAGCAGCCCCACCCCCGGGGGGACGATCAATGAGCAGTTCTTC. Translating gives CASSPTPGGTINEQFF.

The genes are TRBV9 and TRBJ1-6, with 8 bases lining up with TRBD1. Germline CDR1 is SGDLS and CDR2 is YYNGEE. CDR3 length equals 18 residues. Unmatched junction bases numbered 15, after V lost 1 base and J lost 9 bases. CDR3 DNA: TGTGCCAGCAGCGTATGGTTAGGGTCAGGGGGCGGGAGTTCACCCCTCCACTTT. Its translation: CASSVWLGSGGGSSPLHF. The full variable domain, with the rest looked up from reference TRBV9 and TRBJ1-6, is DSGVTQTPKHLITATGQRVTLRCSPRSGDLSVYWYQQSLDQGLQFLIQYYNGEERAKGNILERFSAQQFPDLHSELNLSSLELGDSALYFCASSVWLGSGGGSSPLHFGNGTRLTVT.

This clone was detected once. The rearrangement links TRBV6-4 to TRBJ2-6, with D possibly TRBD1 on 6 matching bases. This CDR3 has 15 amino acids. Germline-derived CDR1 and CDR2 are MRHNA and SNTAGT. V was cut by 5 bases and J by 0 bases, with 8 bases left in between. The DNA for the CDR3 is TGTGCCAGCAGTACAGGGACCTCTGGGGCCAACGTCCTGACTTTC. The encoded protein is CASSTGTSGANVLTF.

The chain couples TRBV27 to TRBJ1-5, with D perhaps matching TRBD1 (5 bases). CDR3 length: 15 residues. Trimming took off 6 bases at V and 0 bases at J, with 12 bases between the two ends. Germline V gene lookup returns CDR1 MNHEY and CDR2 SMNVEV (reference sequence). For the CDR3, the DNA is TGTGCCAGCAGCCACGACAGCGATAGCAATCAGCCCCAGCATTTT. This encodes CASSHDSDSNQPQHF.

The chain uses TRBV7-9 and TRBJ1-5; 9 positions agree with TRBD1. Trimming took 5 bases from V and 5 from J; bases not matched to a gene: 7. Germline CDR1 SEHNR, CDR2 FQNEAQ (reference sequence). The CDR3 has 15 amino acids. Written as DNA, the CDR3 is TGTGCCAGCAGCATAGGGACAGGGACCTATCAGCCCCAGCATTTT. Translating it yields CASSIGTGTYQPQHF.

The V gene is TRBV10-1, the J gene TRBJ2-2, with 8 nucleotides matching TRBD2. The CDR3 has 18 amino acids. Per germline, CDR1 WNHNN and CDR2 SYGVQD (reference sequence). The junction had 14 bases not matched to a gene; V was cut back by 3 bases and J by 5 bases. CDR3 nucleotide sequence: TGCGCCAGCAGTGACCTCGGGACTAGTGCCTTAAAGACCGGGGAGCTGTTTTTT. It translates to CASSDLGTSALKTGELFF.

This clone showed up just once. The rearrangement links TRBV9 to TRBJ1-2, with D unclear. CDR1 and CDR2 (germline): SGDLS, YYNGEE. Trimming removed 5 bases from V and 8 bases from J, with 13 bases in between. This CDR3 spans 12 amino acids. The CDR3 coding sequence is TGTGCCAGCAGAAAAGACGGGGTAGGCTACACCTTC. It encodes CASRKDGVGYTF.

The chain carries TRBV20-1 and TRBJ2-1, with 9 bases identical to TRBD1. The CDR3 is made up of 16 amino acids. Trimming at V came to 3 bases and at J to 8 bases, leaving 14 bases not matched to a gene. Looked up from germline, CDR1 is DFQATT and CDR2 is SNEGSKA (reference sequence). CDR3 residues: CSASRVGQGIVYEQFF. CDR3 DNA sequence: TGCAGTGCTAGTCGCGTCGGACAGGGGATCGTCTATGAGCAGTTCTTC.

The chain employs TRBV5-4 and TRBJ1-2; the D is unclear. Trimming took 1 base from V and 1 from J, leaving 5 bases between them. The germline CDR1 and CDR2 sequences are SGHNT and YYREEE (reference sequence). The CDR3 sequence is 13 residues long. CDR3 in amino acids: CASSLFNNYGYTF. The CDR3, as DNA: TGTGCCAGCAGCTTGTTCAATAACTATGGCTACACCTTC.

The CDR3 here is CARPTDNSHGELFF. The CDR3 DNA reads TGTGCCAGGCCGACCGACAACTCCCACGGGGAGCTGTTTTTT. The gene calls are TRBV6-5 and TRBJ2-2; D is unresolved. This CDR3 spans 14 amino acids. The germline V and J ends were trimmed by 9 bases and 7 bases, with 18 bases remaining between them. The germline CDR1 and CDR2 sequences are MNHEY and SVGAGI.

V usage is TRBV24-1 and J usage is TRBJ2-2; D ambiguous. Trimming pared 3 bases from V and 0 bases from J, leaving 10 bases between. The CDR3 runs 16 residues. Germline lookup yields CDR1 KGHDR and CDR2 SFDVKD. The CDR3 nucleotides read TGTGCCACCAGTGATCCCGGAGAAGCGAACACCGGGGAGCTGTTTTTT. Translation: CATSDPGEANTGELFF.

The J gene is TRBJ2-7, the V gene TRBV27; tentative D call: TRBD1 (5 bases). The CDR3 contains 14 residues. Looked up from germline, CDR1 is MNHEY and CDR2 is SMNVEV (reference sequence). Trimming pared 11 bases from V and 1 base from J, leaving 18 bases between. The CDR3 is CASTLTVGSYEQYF. CDR3 coding DNA: TGTGCCTCAACCCTGACAGTGGGGTCCTACGAGCAGTACTTC.

The chain carries TRBV5-1 and TRBJ2-7, with D possibly being TRBD1 (5 bases). Germline V CDR1 and CDR2: SGHRS, YFSETQ. The CDR3 totals 14 residues. V was clipped by 0 bases and J by 2 bases, with 9 bases between them. CDR3: CASSLVTDTYEQYF. Written as DNA, the CDR3 is TGCGCCAGCAGCTTGGTTACGGACACCTACGAGCAGTACTTC.